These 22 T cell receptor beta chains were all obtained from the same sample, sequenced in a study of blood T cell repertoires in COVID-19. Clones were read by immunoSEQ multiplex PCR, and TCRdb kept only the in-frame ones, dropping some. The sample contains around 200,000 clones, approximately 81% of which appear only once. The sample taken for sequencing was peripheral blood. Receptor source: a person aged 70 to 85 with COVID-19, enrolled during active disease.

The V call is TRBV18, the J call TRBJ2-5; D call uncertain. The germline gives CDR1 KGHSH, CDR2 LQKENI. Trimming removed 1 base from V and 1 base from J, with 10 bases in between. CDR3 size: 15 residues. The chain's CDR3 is CASSPQVTRQETQYF. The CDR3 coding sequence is TGTGCCAGCTCACCACAAGTCACGCGCCAAGAGACCCAGTACTTC.

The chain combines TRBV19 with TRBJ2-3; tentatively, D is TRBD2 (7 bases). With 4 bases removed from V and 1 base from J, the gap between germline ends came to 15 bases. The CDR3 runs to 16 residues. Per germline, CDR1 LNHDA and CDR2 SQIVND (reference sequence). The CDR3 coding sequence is TGTGCCAGTAGTAAGGGGGAGGGCCAGGGCACAGATACGCAGTATTTT. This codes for CASSKGEGQGTDTQYF.

In DNA form, the CDR3 reads TGTGCCAGCAGCTTACCTAGCAAGGAGACCCAGTACTTC. Translated, it gives CASSLPSKETQYF. The chain has TRBV7-2 and TRBJ2-5, with D tentatively TRBD2 (5 bases). Trimming cost V 2 bases and J 5 bases, with 9 bases left between them. Germline CDR1 and CDR2: SGHTA and FQGNSA. This CDR3 is built from 13 residues.

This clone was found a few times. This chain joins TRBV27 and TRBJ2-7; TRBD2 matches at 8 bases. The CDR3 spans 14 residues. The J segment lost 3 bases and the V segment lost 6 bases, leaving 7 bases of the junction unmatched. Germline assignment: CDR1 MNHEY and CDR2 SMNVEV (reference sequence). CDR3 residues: CASRPRLASYEQYF. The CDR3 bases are TGTGCCAGCAGACCTAGACTAGCGAGCTACGAGCAGTACTTC.

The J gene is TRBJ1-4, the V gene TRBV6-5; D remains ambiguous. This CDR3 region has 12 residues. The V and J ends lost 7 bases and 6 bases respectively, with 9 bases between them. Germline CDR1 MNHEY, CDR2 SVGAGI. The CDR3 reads CASKREDEKLFF. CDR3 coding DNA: TGTGCCAGCAAAAGGGAGGATGAAAAACTGTTTTTT.

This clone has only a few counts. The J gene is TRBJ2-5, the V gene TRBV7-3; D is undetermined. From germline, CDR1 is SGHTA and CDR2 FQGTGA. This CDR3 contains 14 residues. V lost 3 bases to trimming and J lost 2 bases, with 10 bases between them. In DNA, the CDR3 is TGTGCCAGCAGCTTTACCTTCGGGCAAGAGACCCAGTACTTC. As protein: CASSFTFGQETQYF.

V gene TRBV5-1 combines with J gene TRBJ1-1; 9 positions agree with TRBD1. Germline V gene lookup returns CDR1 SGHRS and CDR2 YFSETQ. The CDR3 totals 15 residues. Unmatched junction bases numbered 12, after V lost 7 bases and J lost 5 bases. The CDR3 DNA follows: TGCGCCAGCCAGAGAACCGGGACAGGGCGTACTGAAGCTTTCTTT. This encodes CASQRTGTGRTEAFF.

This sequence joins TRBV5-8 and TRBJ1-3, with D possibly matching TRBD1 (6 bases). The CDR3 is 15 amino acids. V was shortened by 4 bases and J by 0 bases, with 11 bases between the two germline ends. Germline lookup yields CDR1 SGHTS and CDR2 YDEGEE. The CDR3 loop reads CASSQGLLSGNTIYF. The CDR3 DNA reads TGTGCCAGCAGCCAGGGGCTACTCTCTGGAAACACCATATATTTT.

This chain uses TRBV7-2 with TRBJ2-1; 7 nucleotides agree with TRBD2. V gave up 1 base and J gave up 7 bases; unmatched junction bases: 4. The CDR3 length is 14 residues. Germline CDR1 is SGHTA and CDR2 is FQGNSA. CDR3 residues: CASSLEVGGNEQFF. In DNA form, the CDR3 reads TGTGCCAGCAGCTTAGAGGTGGGGGGGAATGAGCAGTTCTTC.

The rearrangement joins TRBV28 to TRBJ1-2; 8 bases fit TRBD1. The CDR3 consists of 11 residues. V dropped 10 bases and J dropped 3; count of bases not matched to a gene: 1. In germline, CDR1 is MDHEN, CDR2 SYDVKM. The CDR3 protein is CAIQGDYGYTF. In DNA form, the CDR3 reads TGTGCCATACAGGGGGACTATGGCTACACCTTC.

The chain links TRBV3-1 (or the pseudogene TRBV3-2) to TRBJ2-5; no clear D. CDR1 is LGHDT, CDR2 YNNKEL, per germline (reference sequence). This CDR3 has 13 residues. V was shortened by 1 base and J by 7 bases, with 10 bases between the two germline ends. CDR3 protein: CASSQAVPGTQYF. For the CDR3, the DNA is TGTGCCAGCAGCCAAGCCGTGCCCGGGACCCAGTACTTC.

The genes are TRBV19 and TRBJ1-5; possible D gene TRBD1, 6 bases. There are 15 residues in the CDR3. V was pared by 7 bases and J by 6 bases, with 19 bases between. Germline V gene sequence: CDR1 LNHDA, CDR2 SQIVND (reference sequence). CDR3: CASTDRAQGFQPQHF. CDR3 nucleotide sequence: TGTGCCAGTACCGATAGGGCCCAGGGGTTTCAGCCCCAGCATTTT.

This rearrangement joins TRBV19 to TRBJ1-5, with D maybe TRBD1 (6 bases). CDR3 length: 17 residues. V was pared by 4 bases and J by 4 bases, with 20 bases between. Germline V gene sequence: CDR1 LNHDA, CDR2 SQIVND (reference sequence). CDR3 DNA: TGTGCCAGTAGTAGGGGAGAAACAGGGAGCGGTAATCAGCCCCAGCATTTT. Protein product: CASSRGETGSGNQPQHF.

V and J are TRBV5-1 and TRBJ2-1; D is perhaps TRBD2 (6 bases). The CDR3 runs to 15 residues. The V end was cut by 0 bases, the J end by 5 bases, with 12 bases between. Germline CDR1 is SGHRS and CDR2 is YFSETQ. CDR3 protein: CASSLAGVSNNEQFF. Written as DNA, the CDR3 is TGCGCCAGCAGCTTGGCGGGAGTGAGCAACAATGAGCAGTTCTTC.

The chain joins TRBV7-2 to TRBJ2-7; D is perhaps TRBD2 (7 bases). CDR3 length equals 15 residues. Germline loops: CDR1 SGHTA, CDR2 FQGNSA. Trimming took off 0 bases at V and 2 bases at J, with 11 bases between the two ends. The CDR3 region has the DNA TGTGCCAGCAGCTTAGCGGCGGGGGCTGCCTACGAGCAGTACTTC. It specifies CASSLAAGAAYEQYF.

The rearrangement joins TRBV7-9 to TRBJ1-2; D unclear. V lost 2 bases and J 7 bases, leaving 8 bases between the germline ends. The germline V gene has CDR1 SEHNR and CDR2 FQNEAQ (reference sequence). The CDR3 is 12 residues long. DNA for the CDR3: TGTGCCAGCAGCTTATCGGAGTCTGGCTACACCTTC. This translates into CASSLSESGYTF.

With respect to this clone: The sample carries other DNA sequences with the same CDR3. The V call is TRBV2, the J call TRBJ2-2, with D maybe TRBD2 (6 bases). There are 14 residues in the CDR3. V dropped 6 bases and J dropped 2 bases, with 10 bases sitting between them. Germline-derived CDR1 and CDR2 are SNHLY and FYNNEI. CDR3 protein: CASSRDSNTGELFF. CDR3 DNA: TGTGCCAGCAGCCGGGACTCCAACACCGGGGAGCTGTTTTTT.

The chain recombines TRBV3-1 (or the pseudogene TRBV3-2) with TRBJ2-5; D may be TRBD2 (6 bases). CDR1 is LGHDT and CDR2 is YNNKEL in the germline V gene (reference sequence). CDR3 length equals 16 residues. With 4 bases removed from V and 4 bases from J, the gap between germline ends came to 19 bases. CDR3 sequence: CASSLPPFAGRETQYF. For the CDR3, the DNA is TGTGCCAGCAGCCTACCCCCTTTTGCGGGGCGAGAGACCCAGTACTTC.

The CDR3 DNA is TGTGCCATCAGTGGAACTAGCGACCAAGAGACCCAGTACTTC. Amino acid sequence: CAISGTSDQETQYF. The rearrangement uses TRBV10-3 and TRBJ2-5; TRBD2 matches 7 bases. Trimming at V came to 4 bases and at J to 0 bases, leaving 2 bases not matched to a gene. This CDR3 comprises 14 residues. Germline CDR1 is ENHRY and CDR2 is SYGVKD.

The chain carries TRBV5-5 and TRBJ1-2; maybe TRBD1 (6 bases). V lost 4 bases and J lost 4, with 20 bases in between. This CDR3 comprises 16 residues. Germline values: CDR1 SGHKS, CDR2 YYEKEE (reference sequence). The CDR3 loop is CASSREGGHAAYGYTF. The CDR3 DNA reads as TGTGCCAGCAGCCGCGAGGGGGGGCATGCAGCCTATGGCTACACCTTC. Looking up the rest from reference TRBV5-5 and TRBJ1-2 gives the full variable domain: DAGVTQSPTHLIKTRGQQVTLRCSPISGHKSVSWYQQVLGQGPQFIFQYYEKEERGRGNFPDRFSARQFPNYSSELNVNALLLGDSALYLCASSREGGHAAYGYTFGSGTRLTVV.

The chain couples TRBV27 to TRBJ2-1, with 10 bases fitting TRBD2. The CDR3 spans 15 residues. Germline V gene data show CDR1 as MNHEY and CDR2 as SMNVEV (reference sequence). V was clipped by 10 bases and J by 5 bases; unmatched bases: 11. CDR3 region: CATYRASGSHNEQFF. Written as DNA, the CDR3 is TGTGCCACCTACCGGGCTAGCGGGAGCCACAATGAGCAGTTCTTC.

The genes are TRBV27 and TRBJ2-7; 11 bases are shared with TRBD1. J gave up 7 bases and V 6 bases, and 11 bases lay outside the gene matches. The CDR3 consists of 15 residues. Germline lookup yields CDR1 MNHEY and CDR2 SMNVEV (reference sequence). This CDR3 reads CASRARGQGAKEQYF. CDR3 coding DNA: TGTGCCAGCAGGGCCCGTGGACAGGGGGCTAAAGAGCAGTACTTC.